This T cell receptor (beta chain) was identified in a study of blood T cells in healthy people across ages. The wider study: About one barcoded beta molecule per two T cells came from capture by template switching.

This clonotype appeared once. CDR1 is MDHEN, CDR2 SYDVKM, per germline. The CDR3 is 15 amino acids. V dropped 6 bases and J dropped 1 base, with 14 bases sitting between them. With a J-beta primer mix and a sample-barcoded 5' primer, a second PCR ran about 6 to 11 cycles. Via MiXCR, TCRdb re-called the 5' RACE reads, giving one row per CDR3 protein. The top ten hold approximately 41% of the sample, which has over 700,000 distinct CDR3 sequences, about 48% seen once. V usage is TRBV28 and J usage is TRBJ2-3; D tentatively fits TRBD1 or TRBD2 (5 bases each). The receptor was derived from a man at least 80 years old in good health. Sequences were obtained from blood. Here the CDR3 reads CASRTGTLGTDTQYF. DNA of the CDR3: TGTGCCAGCAGAACCGGGACCCTAGGCACAGATACGCAGTATTTT.